This T cell receptor (beta chain) was found in a study of cytomegalovirus exposure and HLA in healthy donors. For the study at large: Findings of an earlier analysis included around 120 million unique TCR beta sequences from some 180 million T cells.

CDR1 is MNHEY, CDR2 SVGAGI, per germline. This CDR3 is 16 amino acids long. The J segment lost 5 bases and the V segment lost 2 bases, leaving 3 bases of the junction unmatched. A multiplex PCR was run with 60 Vbeta primers and 13 Jbeta primers. As processed by the authors: Roughly 9.9 million shared chains were among the roughly 78 million unique TCR beta chains that a later analysis counted. Here immunoSEQ multiplex PCR was the method, and the copy in TCRdb shows in-frame clones only, minus some. That table furnishes V, J and clone size, whereas the DNA furnished D and trimming. The sample gives over 200,000 clones, more than 75% of which show up once; 3.8% is in the top ten.

The specimen was PBMCs. The TCR comes from a male donor in good health and CMV-seronegative. The chain carries TRBV6-5 and TRBJ2-5; 15 nucleotides line up with TRBD2. The CDR3 is CASSYGLAGGPETQYF. Here the CDR3 DNA reads TGTGCCAGCAGTTACGGACTAGCGGGAGGGCCTGAGACCCAGTACTTC.